Here is one T cell receptor (beta chain) with its context. Original data processing: Nucleated cell counts were estimated from reference gene primer amplification. TCRdb's copy holds only in-frame clones and misses some; the assay was immunoSEQ multiplex PCR. D and trimming were read from the DNA, whereas the V and J calls and clone size are those reported in that table. This sample has a few hundred thousand clones, with more than 75% found just once. This CDR3 region has 14 residues. V was shortened by 7 bases and J by 3 bases, with 16 bases between the two germline ends. Germline CDR1 and CDR2: MDHEN and SYDVKM. The data belong to a study of blood T cell repertoires in COVID-19. Across the study: Recovered status applied to Cohort 3 donors who had two consecutive negative PCRs. It also applied to those with clearance or with symptom resolution. PBMCs, B-cell-depleted T cells, or T cells provided the cDNA or gDNA that made up the material.

The study drew participants aged about 18 to 95 years from 20 to 30 US areas. The sequenced material came from PBMCs or T cells enriched from blood (not recorded which). The V and J genes are TRBV28 and TRBJ2-7; TRBD1 is a possible D gene (6 bases). This receptor was obtained from a woman aged 60 to 75 in a cohort exposed to, infected with or recovered from COVID-19 (not recorded which). CDR3 coding DNA: TGTGCCAGCAAATCGGGACAAATCTACTACGAGCAGTACTTC. Translating gives CASKSGQIYYEQYF.